This T cell receptor (beta chain) was found in a study of T-cell memory formation after mild COVID-19. Study-wide results and limits: Contracting CD4+ clones lay largely in CM and EM, with CD8+ ones residing in EMRA. Day 37-peaking second-wave clones had unconfirmed SARS-CoV-2 specificity.

Comments on this clonotype: Antigen unknown.

TCR alpha and TCR beta cDNA libraries carrying sample barcodes and UMIs were produced by 5'RACE using constant-segment primers. TCRdb processed the 5' RACE reads anew with MiXCR; each CDR3 protein has one entry. The table records 280,000 or so distinct CDR3 sequences, roughly 18% of them present only once. The sample consisted of PBMCs or a T cell subset sorted from them (not recorded which). This receptor was identified in a man aged 18-30 years who had mild COVID-19 (a few samples of this study predate the infection). Cell type and time point are not known.

The CDR3 DNA reads TGTGCCAGCAGCCCACGTAGGGGACAGGGAAGAGATACGCAGTATTTT. This translates into CASSPRRGQGRDTQYF. This chain links TRBV7-6 with TRBJ2-3; 9 positions match TRBD1. CDR1 and CDR2 (germline): SGHVS, FNYEAQ. The V gene end was trimmed by 5 bases and the J gene end by 5 bases; junction bases not matched to a gene: 11. The CDR3 consists of 16 residues. Full variable domain (outside the CDR3, taken from reference TRBV7-6 and TRBJ2-3): GAGVSQSPRYKVTKRGQDVALRCDPISGHVSLYWYRQALGQGPEFLTYFNYEAQQDKSGLPNDRFSAERPEGSISTLTIQRTEQRDSAMYRCASSPRRGQGRDTQYFGPGTRLTVL.